Listed below are T cell receptor beta chains from one sample, sequenced in a study of cytomegalovirus exposure and HLA in healthy donors. TCRdb keeps only in-frame clones here, not all; method: immunoSEQ multiplex PCR. The sample has some 190,000 clones; 77% are singletons. Sequencing used PBMCs. Receptors were obtained from a man aged 18 to 30 in good health and CMV-seronegative. Both conserved end residues are part of each CDR3. Some rows have no size entry. The others give once, few or many, or a class for an expanded clone.

cdr3_aa: CASSPRLGAGTGELFF; j_call: TRBJ2-2; clone_size: NA; v_call: TRBV9
cdr3_aa: CASSLQVGTGGRNEQFF; j_call: TRBJ2-1; clone_size: NA; v_call: TRBV18
cdr3_aa: CASSLVLAPTGELFF; j_call: TRBJ2-2; clone_size: NA; v_call: TRBV7-7
cdr3_aa: CAWSVVQGAGYTF; j_call: TRBJ1-2; clone_size: few; v_call: TRBV30
cdr3_aa: CASSPMGLSYEQYF; j_call: TRBJ2-7; clone_size: NA; v_call: TRBV7-8
cdr3_aa: CASSVSGGHNYEQYF; j_call: TRBJ2-7; clone_size: NA; v_call: TRBV9
cdr3_aa: CAWSGTYRLYGYTF; j_call: TRBJ1-2; clone_size: NA; v_call: TRBV30
cdr3_aa: CACRLEGVGNTIYF; j_call: TRBJ1-3; clone_size: NA; v_call: TRBV28
cdr3_aa: CASSKEGRETQYF; j_call: TRBJ2-5; clone_size: NA; v_call: TRBV5-1
cdr3_aa: CASSPSRDTGKETQYF; j_call: TRBJ2-5; clone_size: NA; v_call: TRBV6-6
cdr3_aa: CASALGGGRREQYF; j_call: TRBJ2-7; clone_size: NA; v_call: TRBV7-8
cdr3_aa: CASSKGQHQPQHF; j_call: TRBJ1-5; clone_size: NA; v_call: TRBV4-1
cdr3_aa: CASSESEPGIGNQPQHF; j_call: TRBJ1-5; clone_size: NA; v_call: TRBV2
cdr3_aa: CASSYRAKNTEAFF; j_call: TRBJ1-1; clone_size: once; v_call: TRBV6-5
cdr3_aa: CASSNPWAGDEQYF; j_call: TRBJ2-7; clone_size: NA; v_call: TRBV4-1
cdr3_aa: CASSFWGGNTEAFF; j_call: TRBJ1-1; clone_size: NA; v_call: TRBV27
cdr3_aa: CASSPFDLSGSVADTQYF; j_call: TRBJ2-3; clone_size: NA; v_call: TRBV4-1